This T cell receptor beta chain was sequenced in a study of blood T cells in healthy people across ages. The sample providers were healthy Caucasian people from Russia, aged about 6 to 95. At least 7 million PBMCs were isolated per sample. The CDR3 length is 14 residues. Germline CDR1 SQVTM, CDR2 ANQGSEA. J gave up 1 base and V 0 bases, and 1 base lay outside the gene matches. Combining a sample-barcoded 5' primer with a J-beta primer mix, a second PCR ran for roughly 6 to 12 cycles. Through a template-switch adaptor with 12 random nucleotides, each cDNA molecule received a tag. One entry per CDR3 protein, called by TCRdb with MiXCR from the 5' RACE reads. The sample records fewer than 700,000 distinct CDR3 sequences, 40% to 50% being singletons.

Sequencing used blood. The receptor's source is a man older than 75 in good health. The V gene is TRBV29-1, the J gene TRBJ1-2; TRBD1 matches at 8 bases. This CDR3 reads CSVEDTGGNYGYTF. The CDR3 nucleotides read TGCAGCGTTGAAGATACAGGGGGTAACTATGGCTACACCTTC. Together with reference TRBV29-1 and TRBJ1-2, the CDR3 gives the full variable domain: SAVISQKPSRDICQRGTSLTIQCQVDSQVTMMFWYRQQPGQSLTLIATANQGSEATYESGFVIDKFPISRPNLTFSTLTVSNMSPEDSSIYLCSVEDTGGNYGYTFGSGTRLTVV.